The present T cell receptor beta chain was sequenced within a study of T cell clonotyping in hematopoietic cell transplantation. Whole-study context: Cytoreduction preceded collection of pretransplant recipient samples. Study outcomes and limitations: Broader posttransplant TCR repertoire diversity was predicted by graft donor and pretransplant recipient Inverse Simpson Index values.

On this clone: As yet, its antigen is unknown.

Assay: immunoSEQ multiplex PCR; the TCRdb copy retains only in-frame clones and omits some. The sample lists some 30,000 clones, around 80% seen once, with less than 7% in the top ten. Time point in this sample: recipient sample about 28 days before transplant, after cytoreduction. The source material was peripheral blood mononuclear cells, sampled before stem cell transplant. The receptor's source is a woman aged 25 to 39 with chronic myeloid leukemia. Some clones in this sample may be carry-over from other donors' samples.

This CDR3 is CASTPRGNNQPQHF. DNA of the CDR3: TGTGCCAGTACCCCTCGGGGGAACAATCAGCCCCAGCATTTT. The chain has TRBV19 and TRBJ1-5, with a weak D call TRBD1 (5 bases). Germline V gives CDR1 LNHDA, CDR2 SQIVND (reference sequence). The CDR3 covers 14 residues. Trimming removed 7 bases at V and 3 bases at J, with 13 bases between.